The TCR beta chain under discussion was sequenced for a study of response to subunit inactivated influenza vaccine. In this sample, this clonotype turned up a few times. One entry per CDR3 protein, called by TCRdb with MiXCR from the RT-PCR reads. The sample has 150,000 to 200,000 distinct CDR3 sequences; roughly a tenth are singletons. The CDR3 sequence is 14 residues long. With V trimmed by 0 bases and J by 6 bases, 5 bases remained unmatched. CDR1 and CDR2 (germline): SGHDT, YYEEEE. The chain recombines TRBV5-6 with TRBJ1-2; 7 bases are a match to TRBD1. The receptor was isolated from a man over 45 who received an inactivated influenza vaccine. Sequencing used non-naive T cells sorted from PBMCs, obtained 40 to 50 days after vaccination. The CDR3 region is CASSLAGQSHGYTF. The CDR3 bases are TGTGCCAGCAGCTTGGCGGGACAGTCCCATGGCTACACCTTC.